This T cell receptor (beta chain) derives from a study of post-analysis software for immune sequencing data. About the research overall: The disease courses spanned relapsing-remitting, secondary progressive and progressive-relapsing forms of multiple sclerosis.

Germline V CDR1 and CDR2: KGHDR, SFDVKD. The trim removed 7 bases at V and 0 bases at J, leaving 9 bases unmatched. This CDR3 has 17 residues. This clonotype was observed at least ten times. Its antigen remains unknown. Included in the TCR beta cDNA libraries were unique molecular identifiers. The source material, roughly 0.9 to 11 million T cells, gave rise to 400,000 to 550,000 cDNA molecules. TCRdb processed the PCR reads anew with MiXCR; each CDR3 protein has one entry. Of about 260,000 distinct CDR3 sequences in the sample, 35% to 45% were seen once. Whole-study results and caveats: Roughly five TRBV segments appeared more often in patients than in controls, and TRBV5-6, TRBV5-1 and TRBV20-1 were among these.

The sequence was obtained from a girl under 18 with multiple sclerosis. The rearrangement joins TRBV24-1 to TRBJ2-1; 9 bases agree with TRBD1. Material for sequencing was blood. CDR3 region: CATRDPRTGVSYNEQFF. Written as DNA, the CDR3 is TGTGCCACCAGGGACCCCCGGACAGGGGTCTCCTACAATGAGCAGTTCTTC.